The rows below give T cell receptor beta chains drawn from one sample of a study of blood T cell repertoires in COVID-19. Assay: immunoSEQ multiplex PCR; the TCRdb copy retains only in-frame clones and omits some. This table holds around 72,000 clones, 82% found once. Sequenced input: peripheral blood. Receptors were obtained from a woman in her sixties or seventies with acute or convalescent COVID-19. Both conserved end residues are part of each CDR3. The order of the fields is J gene, V gene, CDR3 protein.

J gene: TRBJ1-3
V gene: TRBV3-1/TRBV3-2
CDR3 protein: CASSLSHEDTIYF

J gene: TRBJ2-1
V gene: TRBV5-5
CDR3 protein: CATAFRQGELGNEQFF

J gene: TRBJ1-1
V gene: TRBV5-1
CDR3 protein: CASSLAISGAKVSEAFF

J gene: TRBJ1-1
V gene: TRBV21-1
CDR3 protein: CASKLGEGNTEAFF

J gene: TRBJ2-7
V gene: TRBV28
CDR3 protein: CASSPQRQGPYEQYF

J gene: TRBJ1-5
V gene: TRBV9
CDR3 protein: CASGGQAEGQPQHF

J gene: TRBJ2-7
V gene: TRBV5-1
CDR3 protein: CASSFLDSEGYEQYF

J gene: TRBJ1-2
V gene: TRBV28
CDR3 protein: CASSSAGRGQGYGYTF

J gene: TRBJ1-5
V gene: TRBV30
CDR3 protein: CAWSVRDNQPQHF

J gene: TRBJ1-4
V gene: TRBV6-5
CDR3 protein: CASRTGGLINEKLFF

J gene: TRBJ2-7
V gene: TRBV5-5
CDR3 protein: CASSFVDRYEQYF

J gene: TRBJ2-7
V gene: TRBV7-8
CDR3 protein: CASSLQGGTYEQYF

J gene: TRBJ1-2
V gene: TRBV5-4
CDR3 protein: CASSFARGQEGYTF

J gene: TRBJ1-5
V gene: TRBV12-3/TRBV12-4
CDR3 protein: CASSRQDQPQHF

J gene: TRBJ1-2
V gene: TRBV5-8
CDR3 protein: CASSLQFSGETYGYTF

J gene: TRBJ1-5
V gene: TRBV30
CDR3 protein: CAWSVGQGRQPQHF

J gene: TRBJ1-1
V gene: TRBV19
CDR3 protein: CASSIDFSTEAFF

J gene: TRBJ2-1
V gene: TRBV7-3
CDR3 protein: CAISRGPGDEQFF

J gene: TRBJ2-1
V gene: TRBV10-2
CDR3 protein: CASRESGRAVGEQFF

J gene: TRBJ2-7
V gene: TRBV28
CDR3 protein: CASSFMDRAYEQYF

J gene: TRBJ1-1
V gene: TRBV27
CDR3 protein: CASSLSPGINTEAFF

J gene: TRBJ2-3
V gene: TRBV9
CDR3 protein: CASSTSTGINTDTQYF

J gene: TRBJ1-1
V gene: TRBV18
CDR3 protein: CASSPSGAAEAFF

J gene: TRBJ1-5
V gene: TRBV7-8
CDR3 protein: CASSLLGAQGNQPQHF

J gene: TRBJ2-1
V gene: TRBV9
CDR3 protein: CASSVEIGGGEQFF

J gene: TRBJ2-5
V gene: TRBV9
CDR3 protein: CASSVGGGETQYF

J gene: TRBJ1-2
V gene: TRBV12-3/TRBV12-4
CDR3 protein: CASGVPGDYTF

J gene: TRBJ1-5
V gene: TRBV21-1
CDR3 protein: CASSNWTGLYNQPQHF

J gene: TRBJ1-6
V gene: TRBV27
CDR3 protein: CASSIHENSPLHF

J gene: TRBJ2-3
V gene: TRBV28
CDR3 protein: CASRTARASTDTQYF

J gene: TRBJ1-1
V gene: TRBV10-2
CDR3 protein: CASSVQGGNTEAFF

J gene: TRBJ2-2
V gene: TRBV6-6
CDR3 protein: CATGQKKNTGELFF

J gene: TRBJ2-1
V gene: TRBV7-9
CDR3 protein: CASRQDVLAGVTYNEQFF

J gene: TRBJ1-2
V gene: TRBV7-8
CDR3 protein: CASSYRGDRGSFNYGYTF

J gene: TRBJ2-3
V gene: TRBV7-2
CDR3 protein: CASSLGTGNGDTQYF

J gene: TRBJ2-3
V gene: TRBV3-1/TRBV3-2
CDR3 protein: CASSELAGESTDTQYF

J gene: TRBJ2-7
V gene: TRBV6-5
CDR3 protein: CASSYSYRATYEQYF

J gene: TRBJ1-2
V gene: TRBV5-1
CDR3 protein: CASSSGQIQNYGYTF

J gene: TRBJ1-1
V gene: TRBV2
CDR3 protein: CASGREAEAFF

J gene: TRBJ1-1
V gene: TRBV6-7
CDR3 protein: CASSYRRVPEAFF

J gene: TRBJ1-2
V gene: TRBV7-2
CDR3 protein: CASSSRQGGIGGYTF

J gene: TRBJ1-2
V gene: TRBV19
CDR3 protein: CASSVGSYYGYTF

J gene: TRBJ1-2
V gene: TRBV19
CDR3 protein: CASSMVKGAGYTF

J gene: TRBJ1-6
V gene: TRBV2
CDR3 protein: CASSKTGDNSPLHF

J gene: TRBJ1-2
V gene: TRBV5-1
CDR3 protein: CASSFTGLDGYTF

J gene: TRBJ2-5
V gene: TRBV4-2
CDR3 protein: CASSLSVSGAAQETQYF

J gene: TRBJ2-1
V gene: TRBV19
CDR3 protein: CASRSGLAGGPFAYNEQFF

J gene: TRBJ2-3
V gene: TRBV11-3
CDR3 protein: CASSAGGGALTDTQYF

J gene: TRBJ2-1
V gene: TRBV4-1
CDR3 protein: CASSGVAGPSGEQFF

J gene: TRBJ2-1
V gene: TRBV12-3/TRBV12-4
CDR3 protein: CASSLFRSVTQFF

J gene: TRBJ2-1
V gene: TRBV5-1
CDR3 protein: CASRLTSGAYNEQFF

J gene: TRBJ2-2
V gene: TRBV7-3
CDR3 protein: CASSPRPGGELFF

J gene: TRBJ1-6
V gene: TRBV30
CDR3 protein: CASPGQGGSPLHF

J gene: TRBJ1-1
V gene: TRBV5-6
CDR3 protein: CASSLMGGHTEAFF

J gene: TRBJ1-1
V gene: TRBV2
CDR3 protein: CASSETPTGVPEAFF

J gene: TRBJ1-6
V gene: TRBV28
CDR3 protein: CASSWDSRPNSPLHF

J gene: TRBJ2-5
V gene: TRBV5-5
CDR3 protein: CASSLAQLLAPQETQYF

J gene: TRBJ2-7
V gene: TRBV5-1
CDR3 protein: CASSLGSISYEQYF

J gene: TRBJ1-2
V gene: TRBV2
CDR3 protein: CASSERQGAYGYTF

J gene: TRBJ1-4
V gene: TRBV11-2
CDR3 protein: CASSLAPPGVSEKLFF